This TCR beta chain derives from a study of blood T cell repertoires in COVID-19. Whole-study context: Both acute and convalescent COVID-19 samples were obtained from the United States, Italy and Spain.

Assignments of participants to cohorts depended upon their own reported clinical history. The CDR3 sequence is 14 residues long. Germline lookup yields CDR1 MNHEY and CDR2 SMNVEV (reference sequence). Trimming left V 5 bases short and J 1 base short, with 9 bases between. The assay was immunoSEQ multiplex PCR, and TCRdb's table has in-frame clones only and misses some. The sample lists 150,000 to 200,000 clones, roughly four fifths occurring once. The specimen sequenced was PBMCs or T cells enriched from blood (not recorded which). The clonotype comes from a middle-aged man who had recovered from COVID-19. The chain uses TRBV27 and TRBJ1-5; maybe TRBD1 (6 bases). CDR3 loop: CASSQGLSNQPQHF. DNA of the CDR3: TGTGCCAGCAGTCAGGGGCTCAGCAATCAGCCCCAGCATTTT.